This section outlines one T cell receptor (beta chain) sequence together with its context. The entry originates in a study of blood T cell repertoires in COVID-19. Study in general: Samples came from the United States, Italy and Spain, spanning acute and convalescent COVID-19. Sample material is recorded as cDNA or gDNA derived from T cells, B-cell-depleted T cells, or PBMCs.

In the source study's methods: It was from reference gene primer amplification that nucleated cell counts were estimated. Sequenced by immunoSEQ multiplex PCR; TCRdb stores in-frame clones only, minus some. V and J calls and clone size are those listed in that table; D and trimming were worked out from the DNA. The profile shows about 240,000 clones, roughly four fifths of them singletons. CDR3 length: 13 amino acids. Trimming took off 2 bases at V and 8 bases at J, with 10 bases between the two ends. CDR1 MNHEY and CDR2 SVGAGI come from the germline V gene. The sample taken for sequencing was peripheral blood. The chain has TRBV6-5 and TRBJ2-1; TRBD1 might be the D (5 bases). The sequence came from a woman under 30 with acute or convalescent COVID-19. CDR3 in amino acids: CASSYEGVDEQFF. CDR3 DNA sequence: TGTGCCAGCAGTTACGAAGGGGTGGATGAGCAGTTCTTC.